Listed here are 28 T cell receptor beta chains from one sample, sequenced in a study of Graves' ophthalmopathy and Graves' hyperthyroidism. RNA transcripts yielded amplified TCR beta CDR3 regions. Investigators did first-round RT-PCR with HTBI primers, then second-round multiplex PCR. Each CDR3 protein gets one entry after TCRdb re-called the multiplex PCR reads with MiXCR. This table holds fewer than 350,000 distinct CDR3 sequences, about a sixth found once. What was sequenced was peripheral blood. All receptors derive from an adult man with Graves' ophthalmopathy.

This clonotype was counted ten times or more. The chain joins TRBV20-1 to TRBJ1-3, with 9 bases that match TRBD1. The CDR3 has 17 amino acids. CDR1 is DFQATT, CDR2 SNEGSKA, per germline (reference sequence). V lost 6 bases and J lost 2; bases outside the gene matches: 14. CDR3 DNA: TGCAGTGCCGACGGTCGATCGGGGACAGGGACTGGAAACACCATATATTTT. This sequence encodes CSADGRSGTGTGNTIYF.

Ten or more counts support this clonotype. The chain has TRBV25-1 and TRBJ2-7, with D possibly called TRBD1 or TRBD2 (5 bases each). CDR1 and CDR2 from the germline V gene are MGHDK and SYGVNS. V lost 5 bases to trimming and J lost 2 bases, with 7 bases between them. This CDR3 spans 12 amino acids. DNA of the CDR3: TGTGCCAGCAGTATGGGGGCCTACGAGCAGTACTTC. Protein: CASSMGAYEQYF.

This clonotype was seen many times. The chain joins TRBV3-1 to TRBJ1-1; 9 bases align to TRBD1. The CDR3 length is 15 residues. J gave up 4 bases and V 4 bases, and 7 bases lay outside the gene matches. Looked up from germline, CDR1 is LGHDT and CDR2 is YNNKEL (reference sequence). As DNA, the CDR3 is TGTGCCAGCAGCCCCTGGGACAGGGAGGGCACTGAAGCTTTCTTT. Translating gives CASSPWDREGTEAFF.

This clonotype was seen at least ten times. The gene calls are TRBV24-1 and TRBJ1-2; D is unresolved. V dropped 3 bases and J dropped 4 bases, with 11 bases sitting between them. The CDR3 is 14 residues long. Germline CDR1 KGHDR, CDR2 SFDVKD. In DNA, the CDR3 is TGTGCCACCAGTGATGCTGGCGACATCTATGGCTACACCTTC. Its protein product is CATSDAGDIYGYTF.

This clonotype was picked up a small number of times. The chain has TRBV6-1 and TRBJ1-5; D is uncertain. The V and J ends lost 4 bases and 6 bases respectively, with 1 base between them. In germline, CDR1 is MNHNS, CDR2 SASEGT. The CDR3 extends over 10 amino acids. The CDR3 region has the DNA TGTGCCAGCAGTGTTCAGCCCCAGCATTTT. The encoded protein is CASSVQPQHF.

CDR3 nucleotide sequence: TGTGCCACCAGTGATACCTCGGACAGCACTGAAGCTTTCTTT. It specifies CATSDTSDSTEAFF. The chain recombines TRBV24-1 with TRBJ1-1, with D possibly matching TRBD1 (6 bases). CDR1 is KGHDR, CDR2 SFDVKD, per germline. The length of the CDR3 is 14 residues. V lost 3 bases, J lost 4 bases, and 11 bases lay in between.

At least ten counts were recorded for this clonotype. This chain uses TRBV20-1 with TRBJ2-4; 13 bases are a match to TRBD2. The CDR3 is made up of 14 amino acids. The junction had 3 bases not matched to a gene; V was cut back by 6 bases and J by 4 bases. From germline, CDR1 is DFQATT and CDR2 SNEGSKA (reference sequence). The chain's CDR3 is CSAEGLAGKNIQYF. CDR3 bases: TGCAGTGCCGAGGGACTAGCGGGGAAAAACATTCAGTACTTC.

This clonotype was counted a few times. The DNA for the CDR3 is TGTGCCAGCAGTTTGATCGGGAGAGGCGAGCAGTACTTC. Translating it yields CASSLIGRGEQYF. This chain links TRBV12-3 or TRBV12-4 with TRBJ2-7; possible D gene TRBD2, 6 bases. CDR3 size: 13 residues. V shed 3 bases and J shed 6 bases, with 12 bases lying between them.

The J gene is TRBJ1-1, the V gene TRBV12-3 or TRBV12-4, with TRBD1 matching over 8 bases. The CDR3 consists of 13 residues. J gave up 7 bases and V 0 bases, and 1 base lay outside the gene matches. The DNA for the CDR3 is TGTGCCAGCAGTTTAGCGGGACAGGTTGAAGCTTTCTTT. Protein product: CASSLAGQVEAFF.

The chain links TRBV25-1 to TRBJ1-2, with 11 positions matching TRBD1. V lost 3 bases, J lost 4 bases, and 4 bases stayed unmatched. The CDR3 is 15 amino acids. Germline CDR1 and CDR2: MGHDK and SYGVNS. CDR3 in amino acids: CASSDWTGGSYGYTF. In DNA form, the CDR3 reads TGTGCCAGCAGTGACTGGACAGGGGGCTCCTATGGCTACACCTTC.

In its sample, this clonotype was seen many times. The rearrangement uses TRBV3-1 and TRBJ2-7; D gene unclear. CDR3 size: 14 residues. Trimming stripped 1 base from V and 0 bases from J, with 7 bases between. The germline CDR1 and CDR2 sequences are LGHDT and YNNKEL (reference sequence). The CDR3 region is CASSQVHSSYEQYF. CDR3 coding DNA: TGTGCCAGCAGCCAAGTTCACAGCTCCTACGAGCAGTACTTC.

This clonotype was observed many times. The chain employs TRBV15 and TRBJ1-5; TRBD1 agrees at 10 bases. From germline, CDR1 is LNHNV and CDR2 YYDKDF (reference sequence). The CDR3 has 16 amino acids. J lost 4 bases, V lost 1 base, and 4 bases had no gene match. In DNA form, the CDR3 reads TGTGCCACCAGCAGAGGTGGGACAGGGGCGAATCAGCCCCAGCATTTT. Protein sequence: CATSRGGTGANQPQHF.

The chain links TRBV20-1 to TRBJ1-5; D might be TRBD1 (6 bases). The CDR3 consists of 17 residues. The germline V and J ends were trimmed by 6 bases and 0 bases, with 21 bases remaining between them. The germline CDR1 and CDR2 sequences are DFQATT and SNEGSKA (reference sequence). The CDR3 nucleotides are TGCAGTGCCAACAGGGATACTCTCGTCTATAGCAATCAGCCCCAGCATTTT. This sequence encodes CSANRDTLVYSNQPQHF.

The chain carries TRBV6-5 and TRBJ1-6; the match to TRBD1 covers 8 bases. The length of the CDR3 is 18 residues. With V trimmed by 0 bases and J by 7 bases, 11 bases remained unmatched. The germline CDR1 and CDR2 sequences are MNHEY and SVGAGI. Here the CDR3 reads CASSYSARGQGHNSPLHF. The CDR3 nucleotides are TGTGCCAGCAGTTACTCCGCTAGAGGACAGGGCCACAATTCACCCCTCCACTTT.

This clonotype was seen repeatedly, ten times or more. The CDR3 protein is CASSHDSQETQYF. As DNA, the CDR3 is TGCGCCAGCAGTCACGACAGCCAAGAGACCCAGTACTTC. This chain uses TRBV5-1 with TRBJ2-5, with a possible D match to TRBD1 (5 bases). Germline CDR1 and CDR2: SGHRS and YFSETQ. The length of the CDR3 is 13 residues. V was shortened by 5 bases and J by 1 base, with 9 bases between the two germline ends.

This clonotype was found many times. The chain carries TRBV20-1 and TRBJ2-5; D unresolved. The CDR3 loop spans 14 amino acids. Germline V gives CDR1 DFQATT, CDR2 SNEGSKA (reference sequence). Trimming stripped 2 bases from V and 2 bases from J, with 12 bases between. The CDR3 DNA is TGCAGTGCTAGACCGGGCCTCCAACAAGAGACCCAGTACTTC. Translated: CSARPGLQQETQYF.

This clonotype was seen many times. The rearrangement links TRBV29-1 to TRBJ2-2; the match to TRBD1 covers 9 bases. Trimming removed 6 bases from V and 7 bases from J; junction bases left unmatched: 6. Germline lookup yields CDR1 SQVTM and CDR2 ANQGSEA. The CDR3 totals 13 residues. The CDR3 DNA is TGCAGCGTCAGGACAGGGGAGGTCGGGGAGCTGTTTTTT. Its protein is CSVRTGEVGELFF.

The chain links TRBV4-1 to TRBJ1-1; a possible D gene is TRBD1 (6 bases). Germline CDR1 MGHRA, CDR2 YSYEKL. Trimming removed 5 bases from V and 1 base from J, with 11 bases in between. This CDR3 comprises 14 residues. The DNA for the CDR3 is TGCGCCAGCAGCAATTTGGACAGGAACACTGAAGCTTTCTTT. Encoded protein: CASSNLDRNTEAFF.

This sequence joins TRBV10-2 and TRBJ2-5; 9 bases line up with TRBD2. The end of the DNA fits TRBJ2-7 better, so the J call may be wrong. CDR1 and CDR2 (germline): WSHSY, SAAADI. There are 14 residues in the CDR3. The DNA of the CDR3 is TGCGCCAGCAGTGACGCGGGAGGGGTTTACGAGCAGTACTTC. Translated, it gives CASSDAGGVYEQYF.

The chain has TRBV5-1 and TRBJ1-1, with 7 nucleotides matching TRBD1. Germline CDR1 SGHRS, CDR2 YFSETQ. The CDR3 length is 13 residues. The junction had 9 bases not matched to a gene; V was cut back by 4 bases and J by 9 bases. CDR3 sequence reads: CASSERPGQKAFF. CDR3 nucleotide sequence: TGCGCCAGCAGCGAAAGGCCGGGACAGAAAGCTTTCTTT.

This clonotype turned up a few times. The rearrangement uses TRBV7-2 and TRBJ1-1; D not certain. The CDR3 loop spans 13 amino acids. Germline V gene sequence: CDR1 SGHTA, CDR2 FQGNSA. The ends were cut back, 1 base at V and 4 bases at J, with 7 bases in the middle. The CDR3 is CASSLEWSTEAFF. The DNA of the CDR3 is TGTGCCAGCAGCTTAGAGTGGAGCACTGAAGCTTTCTTT.

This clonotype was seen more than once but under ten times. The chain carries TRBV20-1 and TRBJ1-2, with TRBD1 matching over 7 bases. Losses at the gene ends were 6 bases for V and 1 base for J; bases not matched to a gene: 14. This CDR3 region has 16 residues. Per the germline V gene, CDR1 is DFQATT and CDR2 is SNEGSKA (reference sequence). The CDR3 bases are TGCAGTGCCATGGGGACAGCGAAGAGATTTAACTATGGCTACACCTTC. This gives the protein CSAMGTAKRFNYGYTF.

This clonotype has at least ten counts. The CDR3 nucleotides read TGTGCCAGCAGTAGGGGGGACTGGAGATCCTACGAGCAGTACTTC. Its translation is CASSRGDWRSYEQYF. V is TRBV6-1 and J is TRBJ2-7; TRBD1 or TRBD2 may be the D gene (6 bases each). Germline CDR1 is MNHNS and CDR2 is SASEGT. The V gene lost 5 bases and the J gene lost 1 base, with 15 bases spanning the gap. The CDR3 sequence is 15 residues long.

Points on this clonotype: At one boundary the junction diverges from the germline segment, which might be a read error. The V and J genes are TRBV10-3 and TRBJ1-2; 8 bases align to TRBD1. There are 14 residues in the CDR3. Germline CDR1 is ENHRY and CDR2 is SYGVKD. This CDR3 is CVISDRTGFEGYTF. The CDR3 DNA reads TGTGTCATCAGTGACCGGACAGGGTTTGAGGGCTACACCTTT.

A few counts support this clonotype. The CDR3 region has the DNA TGTGCCAGCAGCTTAGCTAGCCTACTGAACACCGGGGAGCTGTTTTTT. This codes for CASSLASLLNTGELFF. This chain connects TRBV11-1 to TRBJ2-2; D unclear. CDR3 length: 16 residues. The germline gives CDR1 SGHAT, CDR2 FQDESV (reference sequence). V lost 0 bases, J lost 1 base, and 9 bases lay in between.

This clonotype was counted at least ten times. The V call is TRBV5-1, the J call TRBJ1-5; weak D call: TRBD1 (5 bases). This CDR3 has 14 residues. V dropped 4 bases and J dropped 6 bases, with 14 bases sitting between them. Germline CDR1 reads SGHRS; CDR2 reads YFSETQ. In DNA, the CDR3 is TGCGCCAGCAGCCCGCAGGGAGACGGTCAGCCCCAGCATTTT. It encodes CASSPQGDGQPQHF.

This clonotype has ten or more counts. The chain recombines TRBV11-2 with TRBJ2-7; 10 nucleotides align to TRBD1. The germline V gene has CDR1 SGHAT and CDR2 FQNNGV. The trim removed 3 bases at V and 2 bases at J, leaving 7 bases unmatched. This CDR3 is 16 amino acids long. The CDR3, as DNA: TGTGCCAGCAGCTTGACCGGGACAGGGGTGGCCTACGAGCAGTACTTC. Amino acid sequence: CASSLTGTGVAYEQYF.

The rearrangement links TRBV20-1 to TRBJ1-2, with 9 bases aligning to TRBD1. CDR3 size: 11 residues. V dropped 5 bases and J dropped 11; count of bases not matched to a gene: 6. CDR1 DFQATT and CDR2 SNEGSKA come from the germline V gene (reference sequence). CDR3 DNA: TGCAGTGCTGGGGGACAGGGAGGTTACACCTTC. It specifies CSAGGQGGYTF.